One and the same sample provided the 12 T cell receptor beta chains below, sequenced in a study of cytomegalovirus exposure and HLA in healthy donors. The PCR made use of 60 Vbeta and 13 Jbeta primers. This table comes from immunoSEQ multiplex PCR, and its TCRdb copy is limited to in-frame clones, with some not included. The data show under 150,000 clones, roughly 82% seen once. Input material: PBMCs. These receptors originate from a boy aged 10-17 years in good health and CMV-seronegative.

J is TRBJ2-7 and V is TRBV7-2; D is possibly TRBD2 (8 bases). Trimming stripped 4 bases from V and 4 bases from J, with 23 bases between. Per germline, CDR1 SGHTA and CDR2 FQGNSA. The CDR3 has 17 amino acids. In DNA form, the CDR3 reads TGTGCCAGCAGCTACCGGGACAGTCGACTAGCGAGGTACGAGCAGTACTTC. Amino acid sequence: CASSYRDSRLARYEQYF.

CDR3 nucleotide sequence: TGCAGCGTTGGCCGTGACAGATACAACACCGGGGAGCTGTTTTTT. Translation: CSVGRDRYNTGELFF. The chain couples TRBV29-1 to TRBJ2-2; maybe TRBD1 (5 bases). CDR3 length: 15 amino acids. CDR1 is SQVTM and CDR2 is ANQGSEA in the germline V gene. V was clipped by 4 bases and J by 2 bases, with 14 bases between them.

J is TRBJ2-2 and V is TRBV5-5; tentatively, D is TRBD2 (6 bases). Germline CDR1 SGHKS, CDR2 YYEKEE (reference sequence). Trimming took 0 bases from V and 3 from J, leaving 9 bases between them. The CDR3 is 15 amino acids. The CDR3 DNA reads as TGTGCCAGCAGCTTGGGAACTAGCTACACCGGGGAGCTGTTTTTT. This sequence encodes CASSLGTSYTGELFF.

This clone was seen a handful of times. J is TRBJ1-1 and V is TRBV5-4; TRBD1 is a possible D gene (6 bases). The CDR3 extends over 13 amino acids. Germline CDR1 is SGHNT and CDR2 is YYREEE (reference sequence). V was shortened by 5 bases and J by 4 bases, with 12 bases between the two germline ends. The chain's CDR3 is CASRPIGGTEAFF. The CDR3 DNA reads as TGTGCCAGCAGACCTATAGGGGGCACTGAAGCTTTCTTT.

In this sample, this clone turned up a few times. The rearrangement uses TRBV19 and TRBJ1-5; 10 bases map to TRBD1. The germline V gene has CDR1 LNHDA and CDR2 SQIVND (reference sequence). The length of the CDR3 is 15 residues. With V trimmed by 4 bases and J by 7 bases, 7 bases remained unmatched. The CDR3 protein is CASSSGGQGRQPQHF. DNA of the CDR3: TGTGCCAGTAGTAGCGGGGGACAGGGGAGGCAGCCCCAGCATTTT.

This sequence joins TRBV11-2 and TRBJ2-7; 8 bases are shared with TRBD1. Germline trimming cut 6 bases from V and 1 base from J; bases unmatched to any gene: 5. CDR1 and CDR2 (germline): SGHAT, FQNNGV. CDR3 length: 14 amino acids. Written as DNA, the CDR3 is TGTGCCAGCAGTAGGGACAGGCCATCCTACGAGCAGTACTTC. Protein product: CASSRDRPSYEQYF.

This chain links TRBV4-2 with TRBJ2-3; maybe TRBD2 (6 bases). Trimming took 0 bases from V and 4 from J, leaving 11 bases between them. The germline CDR1 and CDR2 sequences are LGHNA and YNFKEQ. This CDR3 spans 15 amino acids. DNA of the CDR3: TGTGCCAGCAGCCAAGAGTTCGGGAGTTCAGATACGCAGTATTTT. Its protein product is CASSQEFGSSDTQYF.

This chain connects TRBV27 to TRBJ1-1; TRBD1 matches at 7 bases. Trimming took 5 bases from V and 9 from J; bases not matched to a gene: 6. Per germline, CDR1 MNHEY and CDR2 SMNVEV (reference sequence). CDR3 length: 12 amino acids. CDR3: CASSRQTGKAFF. Here the CDR3 DNA reads TGTGCCAGCAGTCGCCAGACAGGGAAAGCTTTCTTT.

J is TRBJ1-2 and V is TRBV21-1; the table's D gene call, TRBD1, was not cross checked with the DNA. TRBV21-1 is a pseudogene. CDR3 length equals 14 residues. The DNA for the CDR3 is TGTGCCAGCAGCAAAGTTGGGCCCGGATATGGCTACACCTTC. Translated, it gives CASSKVGPGYGYTF.

V is TRBV4-1 and J is TRBJ2-1, with 8 bases that match TRBD1. The germline V gene has CDR1 MGHRA and CDR2 YSYEKL. The V and J ends lost 2 bases and 12 bases, in that order; junction bases with no gene match: 0. The CDR3 loop spans 11 amino acids. Here the CDR3 DNA reads TGCGCCAGCAGCCAACAGGGGGCGCAGTTCTTC. Its translation is CASSQQGAQFF.

The CDR3 DNA is TGTGCCAGCATAACAGGCCGACAAAACTACAATGAGCAGTTCTTC. Residues: CASITGRQNYNEQFF. The chain has TRBV13 and TRBJ2-1; weak D call: TRBD1 (5 bases). Per the germline V gene, CDR1 is PRHDT and CDR2 is FYEKMQ (reference sequence). V was shortened by 7 bases and J by 3 bases, with 16 bases between the two germline ends. The CDR3 is made up of 15 amino acids.

The rearrangement joins TRBV29-1 to TRBJ2-5, with D perhaps matching TRBD2 (6 bases). V was pared by 4 bases and J by 7 bases, with 10 bases between. The CDR3 has 11 residues. Germline V CDR1 and CDR2: SQVTM, ANQGSEA. The CDR3 spells CSVVLALTQYF. DNA of the CDR3: TGCAGCGTTGTTCTAGCGTTGACCCAGTACTTC.